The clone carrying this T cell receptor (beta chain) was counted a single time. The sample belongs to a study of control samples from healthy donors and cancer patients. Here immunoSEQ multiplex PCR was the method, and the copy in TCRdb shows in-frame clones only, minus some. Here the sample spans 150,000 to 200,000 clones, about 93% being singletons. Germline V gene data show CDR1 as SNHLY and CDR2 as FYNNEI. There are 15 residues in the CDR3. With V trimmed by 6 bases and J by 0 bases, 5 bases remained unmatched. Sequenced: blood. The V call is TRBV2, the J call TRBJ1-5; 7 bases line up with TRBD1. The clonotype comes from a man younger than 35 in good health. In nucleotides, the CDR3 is TGTGCCAGCAGATTGACAGGGTCTAGCAATCAGCCCCAGCATTTT. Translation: CASRLTGSSNQPQHF.